Each of the 20 T cell receptor beta chains below was sequenced from the same sample in a study of tumor-infiltrating lymphocytes in primary liver carcinoma. Between about 18 and 33 mg of unsorted bulk tissue served as the source from which RNA and DNA were co-extracted. Using a constant-region primer together with ProtoScript II reverse transcriptase, TCR beta cDNA was made from about 500 ng of total RNA. Three nested multiplex PCR rounds, a slightly modified ARM-PCR, produced the libraries for TCR beta. The first two PCR rounds, roughly 11 cycles each, used TRBV1-TRBV30 forward primers and a C-beta reverse primer. TCRdb ran MiXCR on the multiplex PCR reads and lists one entry per CDR3 protein. This sample has approximately 92,000 distinct CDR3 sequences, with 55% to 70% found just once. Sequenced sample: liver tumor tissue from sampling region 5. Subset indicated: tumor region T5, tumor centre. The receptors were gathered from an older woman with primary liver carcinoma and hepatitis B virus infection.

This clonotype was picked up many times. The V and J genes are TRBV7-8 and TRBJ2-2; 9 nucleotides agree with TRBD1. Germline V gene data show CDR1 as SGHVS and CDR2 as FQNEAQ. After removal of 0 bases from V and 3 bases from J, the junction contained 5 bases not matched to a gene. The CDR3 is made up of 17 amino acids. CDR3 in amino acids: CASSLATGGIDTGELFF. The DNA of the CDR3 is TGTGCCAGCAGCTTAGCTACAGGGGGCATTGACACCGGGGAGCTGTTTTTT.

Details on this clonotype: Sequence at one end of the junction differs from germline and may be a read error. This chain uses TRBV12-3 or TRBV12-4 with TRBJ1-2, with 9 positions matching TRBD1. The CDR3 length is 17 residues. CDR3 DNA: TGTGACAGCAGTTCAGGCCGGGACAGGGTAGCTAACTATGGCTACACCTTC. It specifies CDSSSGRDRVANYGYTF.

As to this clonotype: The conserved phenylalanine or tryptophan is not found at the CDR3 terminus, so this likely reflects a read error. The J gene is TRBJ2-3, the V gene TRBV12-3 or TRBV12-4; a possible D gene is TRBD2 (6 bases). CDR3 size: 16 residues. CDR3 residues: CTSSLSAGTPGDTQYL. The CDR3 DNA sequence: TGTACCAGCAGTCTGTCTGCGGGGACTCCGGGAGATACGCAGTATTTA.

On this clonotype itself: Given a much more abundant clone one base away, this may be a read error. The chain links TRBV6-1 to TRBJ2-7, with D hard to call. Germline lookup yields CDR1 MNHNS and CDR2 SASEGT. The CDR3 has 14 amino acids. The CDR3 DNA reads as TGTGCCAGAAGTGAAGGCAGGTCCTGGGACGAGCAGTACTTC. Protein: CARSEGRSWDEQYF.

This clonotype is medium-sized (0.01 to 0.1%) by share. The V gene is TRBV6-5, the J gene TRBJ2-7; 15 nucleotides align to TRBD2. After removal of 6 bases from V and 8 bases from J, the junction contained 5 bases not matched to a gene. CDR3 size: 14 residues. Germline V gives CDR1 MNHEY, CDR2 SVGAGI. This chain's CDR3 is CASSSGLAGGKQYF. CDR3 nucleotides: TGTGCCAGCAGCTCGGGACTAGCGGGAGGAAAGCAGTACTTC.

Concerning this clonotype itself: The junction departs from germline at one end; a sequencing error may be responsible. V usage is TRBV6-6 and J usage is TRBJ2-7; TRBD1 agrees at 7 bases. The CDR3 runs to 16 residues. Germline-derived CDR1 and CDR2 are MNHNY and SVGAGI (reference sequence). DNA for the CDR3: TGTGCCAACAGTTACTCCGTGACAGGGATCACCTACGAGCAGTACTTC. Translated, it gives CANSYSVTGITYEQYF.

In this sample, this clonotype turned up once. The chain uses TRBV6-1 and TRBJ1-2; possible D gene TRBD1, 5 bases. V lost 3 bases to trimming and J lost 7 bases, with 21 bases between them. This CDR3 spans 16 amino acids. The V gene's germline CDR1 is MNHNS and CDR2 SASEGT. CDR3 nucleotide sequence: TGTGCCAGCAGTGAGCTCTTGACAGAGGCGTTCGGTGGCTACACCTTC. Amino acids: CASSELLTEAFGGYTF.

Concerning this clonotype itself: The conserved phenylalanine or tryptophan normally closing the CDR3 is absent here, so this likely arose from a read error. The chain employs TRBV12-3 or TRBV12-4 and TRBJ2-7, with TRBD1 matching over 7 bases. CDR3 length: 12 residues. The junction had 4 bases not matched to a gene; V was cut back by 6 bases and J by 5 bases. The CDR3 coding sequence is TGTGCCAGCAGCAAACAGGGGAACGAGCAGTACTTA. As protein: CASSKQGNEQYL.

This clonotype was seen at least ten times. This chain uses TRBV5-6 with TRBJ2-5; D perhaps matches TRBD1 (7 bases). Germline CDR1 reads SGHDT; CDR2 reads YYEEEE. Between the trimmed V and J ends, which lost 4 bases and 0 bases, there was a span of 13 bases. This CDR3 has 15 amino acids. The CDR3 reads CASSIRGANQETQYF. CDR3 in DNA: TGTGCCAGCAGCATCAGGGGGGCAAACCAAGAGACCCAGTACTTC.

This clonotype was counted at least ten times. This chain connects TRBV5-5 to TRBJ2-1; possibly TRBD2 for D (6 bases). This CDR3 contains 14 residues. V was pared by 0 bases and J by 7 bases, with 11 bases between. CDR1 is SGHKS, CDR2 YYEKEE, per germline (reference sequence). Written as DNA, the CDR3 is TGTGCCAGCAGCTTGGTTGGGCGGGGAAATGAGCAGTTCTTC. Its translation is CASSLVGRGNEQFF.

The table lists this clonotype with a few counts. The V gene is TRBV4-2, the J gene TRBJ2-7, with 7 bases matching TRBD2. V shed 7 bases, J shed 7 bases, and the junction held 10 bases outside the gene matches. In germline, CDR1 is LGHNA, CDR2 YNFKEQ. CDR3 length: 13 residues. The CDR3 DNA sequence: TGTGCCAGCAACCGGACTAGTGGGGGAGAGCAGTACTTC. It yields the protein CASNRTSGGEQYF.

In regard to this clonotype: A read error may be the cause here, since a much bigger clone is one base away. The chain combines TRBV7-8 with TRBJ2-3; D unclear. The CDR3 has 12 amino acids. Trimming pared 1 base from V and 6 bases from J, leaving 5 bases between. Germline assignment: CDR1 SGHVS and CDR2 FQNEAQ. CDR3 in DNA: TGTGCCAGCAGCTTAGTGTACGATACGCAGTATTTT. It yields the protein CASSLVYDTQYF.

About this clonotype: A much bigger clone sits one base away, suggesting this may be a read error. The chain combines TRBV12-3 or TRBV12-4 with TRBJ2-4; 7 bases are a match to TRBD1. The CDR3 spans 16 residues. CDR3 in amino acids: CVSPSEASGQKNIQYF. CDR3 sequence (DNA): TGTGTCAGCCCGTCTGAGGCGTCGGGACAGAAAAACATTCAGTACTTC.

To note about this clonotype: The conserved final phenylalanine or tryptophan is absent from the CDR3, which likely points to a read error. V is TRBV6-5 and J is TRBJ1-2; 11 nucleotides align to TRBD1. Germline V lookup: CDR1 MNHEY, CDR2 SVGAGI. The CDR3 runs 13 residues. Trimming cost V 6 bases and J 7 bases; bases outside gene matches: 4. The CDR3 coding sequence is TGTGCCAGCAGACTGGACAGGGGGCTTGGCTACACCTCC. Translating it yields CASRLDRGLGYTS.

This clonotype is a singleton in its sample. The V call is TRBV11-2, the J call TRBJ2-2; no clear D gene. CDR1 SGHAT and CDR2 FQNNGV come from the germline V gene. The CDR3 totals 13 residues. Trimming took off 5 bases at V and 7 bases at J, with 11 bases between the two ends. The CDR3 here is CASSLEPVGELFF. The CDR3 nucleotides are TGTGCCAGCAGCCTGGAGCCAGTCGGGGAGCTGTTTTTT.

This clonotype showed up many times. J is TRBJ2-3 and V is TRBV5-4; 9 bases are shared with TRBD1. V lost 5 bases and J lost 0; bases outside the gene matches: 4. The CDR3 is 15 residues long. From germline, CDR1 is SGHNT and CDR2 YYREEE (reference sequence). DNA of the CDR3: TGTGCCAGCAGATTGACAGGGGGGAGCACAGATACGCAGTATTTT. Translated: CASRLTGGSTDTQYF. The whole variable domain, filled in from reference TRBV5-4 and TRBJ2-3, reads ETGVTQSPTHLIKTRGQQVTLRCSSQSGHNTVSWYQQALGQGPQFIFQYYREEENGRGNFPPRFSGLQFPNYSSELNVNALELDDSALYLCASRLTGGSTDTQYFGPGTRLTVL.

Comments on this clonotype: Germline is not matched at one junction end, which may reflect a read error. This chain links TRBV12-3 or TRBV12-4 with TRBJ1-6; D perhaps matches TRBD1 (6 bases). This CDR3 contains 20 residues. The chain's CDR3 is CANSSPGSGTRLLRGSPVHF. For the CDR3, the DNA is TGTGCCAACAGCTCTCCCGGGTCCGGGACACGACTCCTCAGGGGTTCACCCGTCCACTTT.

Points on this clonotype: One end of the junction does not line up with germline, which may come from a read error. The chain combines TRBV11-2 with TRBJ2-3; TRBD2 agrees at 7 bases. This CDR3 is built from 15 residues. Per germline, CDR1 SGHAT and CDR2 FQNNGV. CDR3: CASSFGTIPTDTLYF. The CDR3, as DNA: TGTGCCAGCAGCTTCGGGACTATTCCCACAGATACGCTGTACTTT. The entire variable domain, with the rest obtained from reference TRBV11-2 and TRBJ2-3, is as follows: EAGVAQSPRYKIIEKRQSVAFWCNPISGHATLYWYQQILGQGPKLLIQFQNNGVVDDSQLPKDRFSAERLKGVDSTLKIQPAKLEDSAVYLCASSFGTIPTDTLYFGPGTRLTVL.

This sequence joins TRBV11-2 and TRBJ2-7, with a tentative D call TRBD2 (5 bases). Germline CDR1 SGHAT, CDR2 FQNNGV. The CDR3 runs 14 residues. The germline V and J ends were trimmed by 2 bases and 6 bases, with 14 bases remaining between them. CDR3 residues: CASSLMSSRSEQYF. For the CDR3, the DNA is TGTGCCAGCAGCTTAATGTCTAGCAGGAGCGAGCAGTACTTC.

Turning to this clonotype: A read error is likely, as this CDR3 ends without the conserved phenylalanine or tryptophan. The DNA is omitted, as the CDR3 cannot be located on it reliably, and the CDR3 follows TCRdb's listing. This chain joins TRBV11-1 and TRBJ2-5; TRBD2, the D gene given by the table, was not confirmed from the DNA. Germline CDR1 SGHAT, CDR2 FQDESV (reference sequence). The CDR3 length is 16 residues, termini included. The CDR3 region is CASSLVGGGRQETRYI.